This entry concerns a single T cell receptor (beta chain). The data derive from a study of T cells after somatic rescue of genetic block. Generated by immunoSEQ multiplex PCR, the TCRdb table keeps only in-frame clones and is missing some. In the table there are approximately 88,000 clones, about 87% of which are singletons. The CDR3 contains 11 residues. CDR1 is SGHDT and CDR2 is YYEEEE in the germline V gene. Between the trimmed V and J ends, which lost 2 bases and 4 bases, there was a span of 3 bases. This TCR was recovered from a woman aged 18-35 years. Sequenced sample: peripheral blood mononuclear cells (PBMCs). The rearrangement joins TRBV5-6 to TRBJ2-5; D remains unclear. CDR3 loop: CASSFLETQYF. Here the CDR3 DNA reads TGTGCCAGCAGCTTTCTAGAGACCCAGTACTTC.